This is a list of T cell receptor beta chains from one sample in a study of OX40 agonist ivuxolimab in advanced cancers. Method: immunoSEQ multiplex PCR; TCRdb's copy keeps in-frame clones and lacks some. The repertoire holds roughly 66,000 clones, with around 83% as singletons. Sequenced material: CD4+ or CD8+ T cells sorted from blood, taken in a trial of the OX40 agonist ivuxolimab. Receptors originate from an adult with an advanced solid tumor such as melanoma, head and neck, liver or kidney cancer. Each CDR3 is given with its conserved first and last residue. Clone size is stated in some rows and not others, as once, few, many or a class when expanded.

J gene,clone size,V gene,CDR3 protein
TRBJ1-1,.,TRBV5-4,CASSLAIGGPRNTEAFF
TRBJ2-1,.,TRBV5-4,CASSLRQPGVNEQFF
TRBJ2-2,.,TRBV9,CASSIGTSGYLTGELFF
TRBJ1-6,few,TRBV5-1,CASSLGQGNSPLHF
TRBJ1-2,.,TRBV7-3,CASSLDGTNYGYTF
TRBJ2-5,.,TRBV6-6,CASSTLETQYF
TRBJ2-3,.,TRBV19,CASSSLAGGAGTDTQYF
TRBJ2-7,.,TRBV30,CAWRREASYEQYF
TRBJ1-2,.,TRBV2,CASRPSTGGTNYGYTF
TRBJ2-7,.,TRBV7-9,CASGTSGKNEQYF
TRBJ2-7,.,TRBV18,CASSPGGYEQYF